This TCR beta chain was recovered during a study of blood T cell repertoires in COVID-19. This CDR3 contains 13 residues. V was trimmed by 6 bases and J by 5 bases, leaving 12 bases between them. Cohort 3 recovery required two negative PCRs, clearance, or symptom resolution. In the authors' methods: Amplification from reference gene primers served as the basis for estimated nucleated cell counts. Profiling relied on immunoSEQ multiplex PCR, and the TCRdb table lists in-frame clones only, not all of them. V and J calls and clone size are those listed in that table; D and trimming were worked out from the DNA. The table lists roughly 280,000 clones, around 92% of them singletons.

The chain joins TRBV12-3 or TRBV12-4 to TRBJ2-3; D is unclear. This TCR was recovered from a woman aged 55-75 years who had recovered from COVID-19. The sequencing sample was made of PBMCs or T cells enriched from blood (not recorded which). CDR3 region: CASSLRLRDTQYF. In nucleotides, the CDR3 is TGTGCCAGCAGCCTAAGATTGAGAGATACGCAGTATTTT.